Detailed here is one T cell receptor beta chain. This sample stems from a study of blood T cell repertoires in COVID-19. Across the study: The United States, Italy and Spain were the sources of the acute and convalescent COVID-19 samples. In each case, the material was cDNA or gDNA derived from T cells, B-cell-depleted T cells, or PBMCs.

Original processing methods: Reference gene primer amplification yielded estimated nucleated cell counts. Data came from immunoSEQ multiplex PCR; TCRdb stores just in-frame clones and leaves some out. V and J calls and clone size come straight from that table; D and trimming were deduced from the DNA. Seen here are some 350,000 clones, around 91% observed once, and the top ten hold less than 3.5%. Trimming left V 5 bases short and J 7 bases short, with 23 bases between. CDR1 MNHNY and CDR2 SVGAGI come from the germline V gene (reference sequence). The CDR3 is 16 amino acids. Sequencing input: peripheral blood. This TCR was sampled from a woman aged 18-29 years who had recovered from COVID-19. This chain links TRBV6-6 with TRBJ1-2; possible D gene TRBD1, 6 bases. CDR3 region: CASSLPQGSGKGGYTF. The CDR3 DNA reads TGTGCCAGCAGTCTTCCCCAGGGGTCTGGTAAGGGTGGCTACACCTTC.